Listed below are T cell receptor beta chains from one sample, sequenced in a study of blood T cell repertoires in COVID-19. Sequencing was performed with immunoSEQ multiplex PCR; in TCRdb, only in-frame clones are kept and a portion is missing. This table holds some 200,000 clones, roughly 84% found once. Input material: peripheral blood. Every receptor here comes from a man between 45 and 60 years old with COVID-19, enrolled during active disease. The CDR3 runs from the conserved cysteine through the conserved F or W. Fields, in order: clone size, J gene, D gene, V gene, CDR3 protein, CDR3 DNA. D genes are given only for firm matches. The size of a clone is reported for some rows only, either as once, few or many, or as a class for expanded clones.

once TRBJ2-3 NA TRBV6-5 CASSYGRGTDTQYF TGTGCCAGCAGTTACGGGAGGGGGACAGATACGCAGTATTTT
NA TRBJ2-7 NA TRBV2 CASSEVIAGQNEQYF TGTGCCAGCAGTGAAGTGATAGCGGGACAGAACGAGCAGTACTTC
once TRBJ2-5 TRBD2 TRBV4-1 CASSQEGGLAAQETQYF TGCGCCAGCAGCCAAGAGGGAGGACTAGCGGCACAAGAGACCCAGTACTTC
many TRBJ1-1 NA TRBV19 CASSISGARGTEAFF TGTGCCAGTAGTATTTCAGGGGCGAGGGGCACTGAAGCTTTCTTT
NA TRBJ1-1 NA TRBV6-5 CASSYSSRGGTEAFF TGTGCCAGCAGTTACTCGTCTCGGGGGGGCACTGAAGCTTTCTTT
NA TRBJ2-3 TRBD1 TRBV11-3 CASSRDRGGDTQYF TGTGCCAGCAGCCGGGACAGGGGGGGAGATACGCAGTATTTT
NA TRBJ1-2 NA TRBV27 CASSLSLAATNYGYTF TGTGCCAGCAGTTTATCGTTGGCGGCGACTAACTATGGCTACACCTTC
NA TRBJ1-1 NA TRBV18 CASSPEMGANTEAFF TGTGCCAGCTCACCCGAAATGGGGGCAAACACTGAAGCTTTCTTT
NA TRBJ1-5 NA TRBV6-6 CASSTDYQPQHF TGTGCCAGCAGTACCGACTATCAGCCCCAGCATTTT
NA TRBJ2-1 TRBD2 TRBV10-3 CAISPTTSGGGYNEQFF TGTGCCATCAGCCCTACGACTAGCGGGGGCGGTTACAATGAGCAGTTCTTC
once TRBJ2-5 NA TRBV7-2 CASSPGGQVAAQYF TGTGCCAGCAGCCCTGGTGGCCAGGTAGCGGCCCAGTACTTC
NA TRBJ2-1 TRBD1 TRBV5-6 CASSSSRGRPYNEQFF TGTGCCAGCAGCAGCTCTAGGGGGCGCCCTTACAATGAGCAGTTCTTC
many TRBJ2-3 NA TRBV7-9 CASSLVERGTDTQYF TGTGCCAGCAGCTTAGTTGAAAGGGGGACAGATACGCAGTATTTT
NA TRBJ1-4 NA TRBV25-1 CASRGTGDEKLFF TGTGCCAGCAGAGGGACTGGCGACGAAAAACTGTTTTTT
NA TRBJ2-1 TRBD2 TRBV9 CASSVRTSGRASDEQFF TGTGCCAGCAGCGTACGGACTAGCGGGAGGGCCTCGGATGAGCAGTTCTTC
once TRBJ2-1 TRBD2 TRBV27 CASSLELAGVAGEQFF TGTGCCAGCAGTTTAGAGCTAGCGGGAGTGGCGGGTGAGCAGTTCTTC
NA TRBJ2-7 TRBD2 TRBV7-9 CASSFSGATYEQYF TGTGCCAGCAGCTTTAGCGGGGCGACCTACGAGCAGTACTTC
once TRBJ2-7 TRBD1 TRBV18 CASSLRQGNNYEQYF TGTGCCAGCTCACTACGACAGGGGAACAACTACGAGCAGTACTTC
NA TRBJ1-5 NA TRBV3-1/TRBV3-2 CASSQVGGAGQPQHF TGTGCCAGCAGCCAAGTCGGGGGGGCGGGTCAGCCCCAGCATTTT
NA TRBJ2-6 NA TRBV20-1 CSASSGANVLTF TGCAGTGCTAGTTCGGGGGCCAACGTCCTGACTTTC
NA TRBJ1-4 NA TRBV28 CASVGGGGLRDEKLFF TGTGCCAGCGTGGGAGGCGGGGGCCTGAGGGATGAAAAACTGTTTTTT
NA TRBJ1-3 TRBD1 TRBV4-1 CASSQEGTGIGNTIYF TGCGCCAGCAGCCAAGAAGGGACAGGGATTGGAAACACCATATATTTT
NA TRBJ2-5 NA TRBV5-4 CASSLAGAAQETQYF TGTGCCAGCAGCTTGGCGGGAGCGGCCCAAGAGACCCAGTACTTC
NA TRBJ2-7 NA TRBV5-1 CASSPDSTTYEQYF TGCGCCAGCAGCCCGGACAGCACCACCTACGAGCAGTACTTC
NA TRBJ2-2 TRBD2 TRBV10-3 CAISEMSGGNTGELFF TGTGCCATCAGTGAGATGTCGGGGGGGAACACCGGGGAGCTGTTTTTT
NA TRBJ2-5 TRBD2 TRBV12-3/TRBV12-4 CASSASGGSTQYF TGTGCCAGCAGTGCTAGCGGGGGGTCCACCCAGTACTTC
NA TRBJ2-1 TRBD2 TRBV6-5 CASSLGTTYNEQFF TGTGCCAGCAGTCTCGGGACTACATACAATGAGCAGTTCTTC
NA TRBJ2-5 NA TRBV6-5 CASKRAGLLETQYF TGTGCCAGCAAAAGAGCTGGGCTTTTGGAGACCCAGTACTTC
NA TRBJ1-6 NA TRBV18 CASTPAADSPLHF TGTGCCAGCACCCCAGCCGCGGATTCACCCCTCCACTTT
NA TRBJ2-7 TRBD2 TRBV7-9 CASSPRGTSPYEQYF TGTGCCAGCAGCCCCCGGGGGACTAGCCCCTACGAGCAGTACTTC
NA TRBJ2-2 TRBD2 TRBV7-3 CASSLSGRTGELFF TGTGCCAGCAGCTTAAGCGGGAGGACCGGGGAGCTGTTTTTT
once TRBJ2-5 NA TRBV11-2 CASSLDVTGWQETQYF TGTGCCAGCAGCTTAGATGTAACAGGGTGGCAAGAGACCCAGTACTTC
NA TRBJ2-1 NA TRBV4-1 CASSQDNSGFNNEQFF TGCGCCAGCAGCCAAGATAACAGCGGGTTCAACAATGAGCAGTTCTTC
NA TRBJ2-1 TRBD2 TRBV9 CASSVEASGASGSYNEQFF TGTGCCAGCAGCGTAGAGGCTAGCGGGGCCAGTGGCTCCTACAATGAGCAGTTCTTC
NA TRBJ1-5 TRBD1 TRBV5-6 CASSLYDRDQPQHF TGTGCCAGCAGCTTGTATGACAGGGATCAGCCCCAGCATTTT
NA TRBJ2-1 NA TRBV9 CASSSTGTSYNEQFF TGTGCCAGCAGCTCGACCGGGACTTCCTACAATGAGCAGTTCTTC
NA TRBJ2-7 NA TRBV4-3 CASSQVQGYEQYF TGCGCCAGCAGCCAAGTACAGGGCTACGAGCAGTACTTC
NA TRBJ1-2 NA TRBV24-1 CATSATATNYGYTF TGTGCCACCAGCGCGACAGCGACTAACTATGGCTACACCTTC
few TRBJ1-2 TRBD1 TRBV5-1 CASSPRQGHVGGYTF TGCGCCAGCAGCCCGAGACAGGGACATGTAGGTGGCTACACCTTC